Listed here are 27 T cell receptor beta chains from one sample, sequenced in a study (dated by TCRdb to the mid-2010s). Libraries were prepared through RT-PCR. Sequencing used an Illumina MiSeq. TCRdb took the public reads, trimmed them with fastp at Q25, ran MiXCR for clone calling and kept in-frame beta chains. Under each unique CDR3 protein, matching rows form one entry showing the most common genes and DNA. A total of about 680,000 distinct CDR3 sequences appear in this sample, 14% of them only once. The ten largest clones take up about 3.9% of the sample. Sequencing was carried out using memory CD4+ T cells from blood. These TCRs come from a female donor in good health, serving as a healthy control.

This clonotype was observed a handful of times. Here the CDR3 DNA reads TGTGCCAGCAGCCCTTACACAGGGGAAACCTATAATTCACCCCTCCACTTT. Its translation: CASSPYTGETYNSPLHF. This sequence joins TRBV6-1 and TRBJ1-6; 7 bases are a match to TRBD1. Germline V gene data show CDR1 as MNHNS and CDR2 as SASEGT. The CDR3 has 17 amino acids. J was trimmed by 2 bases and V by 6 bases; bases with no gene match: 10.

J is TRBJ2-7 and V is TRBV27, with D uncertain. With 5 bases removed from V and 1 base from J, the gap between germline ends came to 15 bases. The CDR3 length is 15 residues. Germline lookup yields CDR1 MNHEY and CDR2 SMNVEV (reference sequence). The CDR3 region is CASSPKPIPSYEQYF. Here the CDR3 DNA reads TGTGCCAGCAGTCCGAAACCGATCCCGTCCTACGAGCAGTACTTC.

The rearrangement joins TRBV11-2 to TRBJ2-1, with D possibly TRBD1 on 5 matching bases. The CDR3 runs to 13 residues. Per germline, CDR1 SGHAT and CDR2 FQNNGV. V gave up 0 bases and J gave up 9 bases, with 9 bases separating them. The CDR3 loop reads CASSLDFQGEQFF. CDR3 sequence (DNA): TGTGCCAGCAGCTTAGATTTCCAGGGTGAGCAGTTCTTC.

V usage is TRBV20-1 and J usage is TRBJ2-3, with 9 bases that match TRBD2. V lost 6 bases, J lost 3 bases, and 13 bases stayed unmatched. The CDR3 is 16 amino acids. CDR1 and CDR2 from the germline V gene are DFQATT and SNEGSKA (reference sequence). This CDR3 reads CSAVTTAGGPTDTQYF. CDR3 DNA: TGCAGTGCCGTAACAACGGCGGGAGGGCCGACAGATACGCAGTATTTT.

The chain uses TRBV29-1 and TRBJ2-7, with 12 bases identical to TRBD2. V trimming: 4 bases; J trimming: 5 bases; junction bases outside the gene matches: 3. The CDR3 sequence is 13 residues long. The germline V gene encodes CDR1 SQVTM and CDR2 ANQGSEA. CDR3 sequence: CSVARLAGDEQYF. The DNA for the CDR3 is TGCAGCGTTGCCCGACTAGCGGGGGACGAGCAGTACTTC.

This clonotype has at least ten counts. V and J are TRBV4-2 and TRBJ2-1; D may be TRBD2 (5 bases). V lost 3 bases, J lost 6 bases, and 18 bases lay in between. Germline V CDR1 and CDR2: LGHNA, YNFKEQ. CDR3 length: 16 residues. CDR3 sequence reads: CASSHHVSLEGNEQFF. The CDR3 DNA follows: TGTGCCAGCAGCCACCACGTCTCGCTCGAGGGCAATGAGCAGTTCTTC.

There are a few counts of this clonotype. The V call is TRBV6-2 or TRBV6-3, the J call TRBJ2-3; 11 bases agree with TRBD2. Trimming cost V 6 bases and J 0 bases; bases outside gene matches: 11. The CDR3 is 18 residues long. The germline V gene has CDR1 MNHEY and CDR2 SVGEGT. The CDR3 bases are TGTGCCAGCAGCCACGACCGACTAGCGGGGCCTAGCACAGATACGCAGTATTTT. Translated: CASSHDRLAGPSTDTQYF.

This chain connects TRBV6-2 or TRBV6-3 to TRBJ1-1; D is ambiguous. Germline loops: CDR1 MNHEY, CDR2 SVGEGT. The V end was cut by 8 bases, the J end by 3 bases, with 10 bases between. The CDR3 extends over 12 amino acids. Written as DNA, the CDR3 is TGTGCCAGCCGGACCTGGGACACTGAAGCTTTCTTT. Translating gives CASRTWDTEAFF.

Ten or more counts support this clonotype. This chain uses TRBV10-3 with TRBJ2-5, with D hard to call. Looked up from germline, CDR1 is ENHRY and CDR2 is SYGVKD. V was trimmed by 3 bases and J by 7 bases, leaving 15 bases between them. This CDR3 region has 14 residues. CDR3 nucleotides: TGTGCCATCAGTGATCTCAGTGGGCGCGGGACCCAGTACTTC. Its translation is CAISDLSGRGTQYF.

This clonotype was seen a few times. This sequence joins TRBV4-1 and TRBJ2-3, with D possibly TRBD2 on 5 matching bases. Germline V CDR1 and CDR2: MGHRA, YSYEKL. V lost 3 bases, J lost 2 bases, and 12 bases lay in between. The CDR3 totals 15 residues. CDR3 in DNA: TGCGCCAGCAGCCATATTAGCGACTTCACAGATACGCAGTATTTT. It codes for CASSHISDFTDTQYF.

The CDR3 DNA is TGTGCCAGCAGCTTATGGAGAGGCGAGCAGTACTTC. This codes for CASSLWRGEQYF. The chain has TRBV7-6 and TRBJ2-7; D uncertain. The CDR3 is made up of 12 amino acids. Trimming took off 2 bases at V and 6 bases at J, with 8 bases between the two ends. The germline V gene encodes CDR1 SGHVS and CDR2 FNYEAQ.

As DNA, the CDR3 is TGCGCCAGCAGCCCCGGGGGCACAGTTGATTTCTACGAGCAGTACTTC. As protein: CASSPGGTVDFYEQYF. The chain carries TRBV5-1 and TRBJ2-7, with D perhaps given as TRBD1 or TRBD2 (6 bases each). CDR1 and CDR2 from the germline V gene are SGHRS and YFSETQ. With 4 bases removed from V and 3 bases from J, the gap between germline ends came to 20 bases. The CDR3 runs to 16 residues.

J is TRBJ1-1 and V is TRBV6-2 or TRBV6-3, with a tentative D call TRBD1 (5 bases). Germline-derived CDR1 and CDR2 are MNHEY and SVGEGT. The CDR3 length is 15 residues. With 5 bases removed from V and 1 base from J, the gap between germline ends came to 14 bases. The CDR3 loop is CASSGQGSGNTEAFF. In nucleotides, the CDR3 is TGTGCCAGCAGTGGGCAGGGCTCAGGGAACACTGAAGCTTTCTTT.

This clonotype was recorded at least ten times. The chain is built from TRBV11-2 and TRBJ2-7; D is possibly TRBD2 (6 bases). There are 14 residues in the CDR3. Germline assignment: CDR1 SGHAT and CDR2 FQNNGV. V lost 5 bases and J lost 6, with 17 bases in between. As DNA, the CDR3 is TGTGCCAGCAGCCCCGGTCCCGGGGGATCCGAGCAGTACTTC. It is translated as CASSPGPGGSEQYF.

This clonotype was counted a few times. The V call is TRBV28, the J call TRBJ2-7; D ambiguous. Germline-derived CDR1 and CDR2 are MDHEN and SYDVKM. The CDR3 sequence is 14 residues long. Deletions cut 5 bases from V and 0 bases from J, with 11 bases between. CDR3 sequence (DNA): TGTGCCAGCAGTATCGACCCCATCTCCTACGAGCAGTACTTC. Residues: CASSIDPISYEQYF.

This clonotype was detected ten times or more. CDR3 nucleotides: TGCAGTGCTATCCAGGGGGGACCGCGGGATACGCAGTATTTT. Its translation is CSAIQGGPRDTQYF. The chain uses TRBV20-1 and TRBJ2-3; tentative D call: TRBD1 (7 bases). Germline V gene data show CDR1 as DFQATT and CDR2 as SNEGSKA (reference sequence). This CDR3 contains 14 residues. V lost 4 bases, J lost 6 bases, and 17 bases lay in between.

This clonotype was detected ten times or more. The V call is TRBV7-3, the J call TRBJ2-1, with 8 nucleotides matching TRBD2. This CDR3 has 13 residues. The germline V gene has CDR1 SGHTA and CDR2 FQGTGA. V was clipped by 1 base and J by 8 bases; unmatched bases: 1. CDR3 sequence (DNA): TGTGCCAGCAGCTTAAACGGGGGGGATGAGCAGTTCTTC. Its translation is CASSLNGGDEQFF.

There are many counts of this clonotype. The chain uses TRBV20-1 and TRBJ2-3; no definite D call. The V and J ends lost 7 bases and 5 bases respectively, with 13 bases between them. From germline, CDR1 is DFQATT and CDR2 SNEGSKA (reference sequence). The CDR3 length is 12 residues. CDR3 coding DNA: TGCAGTGGGCAAAAAGGCATAGATACGCAGTATTTT. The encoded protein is CSGQKGIDTQYF.

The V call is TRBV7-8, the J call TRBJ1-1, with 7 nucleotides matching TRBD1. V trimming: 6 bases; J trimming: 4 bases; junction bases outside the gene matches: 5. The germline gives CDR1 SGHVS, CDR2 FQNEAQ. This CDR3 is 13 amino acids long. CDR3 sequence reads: CASRIQGITEAFF. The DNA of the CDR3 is TGTGCCAGCAGGATACAGGGGATCACTGAAGCTTTCTTT.

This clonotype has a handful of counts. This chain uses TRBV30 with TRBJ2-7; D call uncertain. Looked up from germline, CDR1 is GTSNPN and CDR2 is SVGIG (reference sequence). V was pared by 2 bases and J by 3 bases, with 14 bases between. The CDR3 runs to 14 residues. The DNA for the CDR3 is TGTGCCTGGAGTCCTCAATGGAATTTCTACGAGCAGTACTTC. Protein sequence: CAWSPQWNFYEQYF.

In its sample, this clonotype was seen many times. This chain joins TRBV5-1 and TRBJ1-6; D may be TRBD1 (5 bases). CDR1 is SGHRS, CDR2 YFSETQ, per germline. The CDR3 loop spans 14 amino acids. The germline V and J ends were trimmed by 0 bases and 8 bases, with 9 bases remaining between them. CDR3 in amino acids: CASSLGQRDSPLHF. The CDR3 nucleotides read TGCGCCAGCAGCTTGGGACAGAGAGATTCACCCCTCCACTTT.

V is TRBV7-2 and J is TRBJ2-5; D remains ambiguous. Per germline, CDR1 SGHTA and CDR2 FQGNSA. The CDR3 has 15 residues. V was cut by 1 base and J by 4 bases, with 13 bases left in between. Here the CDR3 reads CASSLEGPTVETQYF. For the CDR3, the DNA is TGTGCCAGCAGCTTAGAAGGGCCAACCGTAGAGACCCAGTACTTC.

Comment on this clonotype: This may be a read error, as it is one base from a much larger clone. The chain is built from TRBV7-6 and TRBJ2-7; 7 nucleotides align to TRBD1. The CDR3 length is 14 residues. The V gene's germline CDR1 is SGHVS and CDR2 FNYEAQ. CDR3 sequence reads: CASSLAGGAYEQSF. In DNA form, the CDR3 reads TGTGCCAGCAGCTTGGCAGGGGGAGCCTACGAGCAGTCCTTC.

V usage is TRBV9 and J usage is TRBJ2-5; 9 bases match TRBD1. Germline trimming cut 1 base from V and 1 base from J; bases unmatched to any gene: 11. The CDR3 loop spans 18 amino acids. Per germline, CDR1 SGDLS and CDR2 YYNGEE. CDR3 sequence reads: CASSVRGGQGRFQETQYF. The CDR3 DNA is TGTGCCAGCAGCGTAAGAGGGGGACAGGGCCGGTTCCAAGAGACCCAGTACTTC.

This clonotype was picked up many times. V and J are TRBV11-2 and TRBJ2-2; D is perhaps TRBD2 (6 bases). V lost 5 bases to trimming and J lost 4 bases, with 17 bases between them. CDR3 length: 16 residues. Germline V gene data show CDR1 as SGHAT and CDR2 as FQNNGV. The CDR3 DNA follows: TGTGCCAGCAGCCCGCGGGACCCGCGATCCACCGGGGAGCTGTTTTTT. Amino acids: CASSPRDPRSTGELFF.

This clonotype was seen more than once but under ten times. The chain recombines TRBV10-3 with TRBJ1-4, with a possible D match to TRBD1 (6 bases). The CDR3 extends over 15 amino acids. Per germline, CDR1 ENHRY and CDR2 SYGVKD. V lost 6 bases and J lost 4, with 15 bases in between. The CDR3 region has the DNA TGTGCCATCAGCCCCGGACAGAAGATTAATGAAAAACTGTTTTTT. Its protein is CAISPGQKINEKLFF.

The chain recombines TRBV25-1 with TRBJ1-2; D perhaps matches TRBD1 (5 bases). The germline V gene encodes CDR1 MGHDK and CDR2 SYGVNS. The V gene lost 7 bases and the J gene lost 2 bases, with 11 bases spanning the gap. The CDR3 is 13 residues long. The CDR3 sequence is CASKSDRNYGYTF. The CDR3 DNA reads TGTGCCAGCAAGTCAGACAGAAACTATGGCTACACCTTC.